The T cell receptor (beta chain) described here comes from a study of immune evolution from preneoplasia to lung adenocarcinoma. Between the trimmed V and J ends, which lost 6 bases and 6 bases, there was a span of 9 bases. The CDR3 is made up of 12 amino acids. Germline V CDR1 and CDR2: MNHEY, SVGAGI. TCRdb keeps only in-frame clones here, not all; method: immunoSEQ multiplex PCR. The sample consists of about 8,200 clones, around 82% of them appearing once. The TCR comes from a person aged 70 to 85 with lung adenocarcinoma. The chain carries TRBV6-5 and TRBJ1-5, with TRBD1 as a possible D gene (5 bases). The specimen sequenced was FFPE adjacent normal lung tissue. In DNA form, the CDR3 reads TGTGCCAGCAGAGGTGGGGCTCAGCCCCAGCATTTT. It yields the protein CASRGGAQPQHF.